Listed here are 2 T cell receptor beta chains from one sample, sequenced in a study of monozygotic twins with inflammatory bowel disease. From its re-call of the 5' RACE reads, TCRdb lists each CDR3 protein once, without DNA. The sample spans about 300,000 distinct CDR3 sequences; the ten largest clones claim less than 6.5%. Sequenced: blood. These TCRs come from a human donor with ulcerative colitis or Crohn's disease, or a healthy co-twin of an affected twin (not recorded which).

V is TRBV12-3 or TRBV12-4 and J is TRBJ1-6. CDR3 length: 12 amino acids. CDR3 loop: CASSLPISPLHF.

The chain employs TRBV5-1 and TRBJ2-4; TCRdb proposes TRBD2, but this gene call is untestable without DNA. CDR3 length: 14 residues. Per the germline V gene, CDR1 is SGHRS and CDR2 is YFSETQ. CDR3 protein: CASSLGTSGNIQYF.